Each of the 10 T cell receptor beta chains below was sequenced from the same sample in a study of control samples from healthy donors and cancer patients. TCRdb's table, derived via immunoSEQ multiplex PCR, lists solely in-frame clones and lacks some. The sample consists of approximately 100,000 clones, less than 95% of them appearing once. The specimen was blood. The receptors derive from a human donor in good health. The donor label of this sample is uncertain.

V is TRBV7-8 and J is TRBJ2-2, with 8 nucleotides matching TRBD1. CDR3 length equals 15 residues. V shed 5 bases, J shed 4 bases, and the junction held 6 bases outside the gene matches. The germline V gene has CDR1 SGHVS and CDR2 FQNEAQ. CDR3 in DNA: TGTGCCAGCAGCCTCAGACAGGGGACCACCGGGGAGCTGTTTTTT. It translates to CASSLRQGTTGELFF.

The chain couples TRBV3-1 (or the pseudogene TRBV3-2) to TRBJ1-2, with D unclear. The CDR3 is 15 amino acids. CDR1 is LGHDT and CDR2 is YNNKEL in the germline V gene (reference sequence). Trimming cost V 2 bases and J 2 bases, with 12 bases left between them. CDR3 amino acids: CASSQPTTANYGYTF. The CDR3, as DNA: TGTGCCAGCAGCCAACCCACTACAGCCAACTATGGCTACACCTTC.

The chain links TRBV18 to TRBJ1-5; no clear D gene. The V gene's germline CDR1 is KGHSH and CDR2 LQKENI. The CDR3 is 18 amino acids. The ends were cut back, 5 bases at V and 2 bases at J, with 22 bases in the middle. CDR3 in DNA: TGTGCCAGCTCATCAACTTTAACGACTCCGGCGGGCAATCAGCCCCAGCATTTT. As protein: CASSSTLTTPAGNQPQHF. Full variable domain (rest looked up from reference TRBV18 and TRBJ1-5): NAGVMQNPRHLVRRRGQEARLRCSPMKGHSHVYWYRQLPEEGLKFMVYLQKENIIDESGMPKERFSAEFPKEGPSILRIQQVVRGDSAAYFCASSSTLTTPAGNQPQHFGDGTRLSIL.

This rearrangement joins TRBV3-1 (or the pseudogene TRBV3-2) to TRBJ1-4; the D is unclear. V gave up 2 bases and J gave up 3 bases, with 10 bases separating them. The CDR3 consists of 15 residues. Germline CDR1 is LGHDT and CDR2 is YNNKEL (reference sequence). The CDR3 spells CASSQMTLANEKLFF. CDR3 in DNA: TGTGCCAGCAGCCAAATGACGTTAGCTAATGAAAAACTGTTTTTT.

This clone was detected a few times. The J gene is TRBJ1-1, the V gene TRBV25-1; no definite D call. This CDR3 has 15 amino acids. CDR1 and CDR2 from the germline V gene are MGHDK and SYGVNS. V was trimmed by 6 bases and J by 0 bases, leaving 14 bases between them. CDR3 region: CASRAFGTMNTEAFF. The CDR3 DNA sequence: TGTGCCAGCAGGGCATTTGGAACGATGAACACTGAAGCTTTCTTT.

The J gene is TRBJ2-5, the V gene TRBV9, with unresolved D. Deletions cut 0 bases from V and 0 bases from J, with 12 bases between. The germline V gene has CDR1 SGDLS and CDR2 YYNGEE. There are 16 residues in the CDR3. CDR3: CASSVVPRQHQETQYF. CDR3 sequence (DNA): TGTGCCAGCAGCGTAGTCCCCCGGCAGCACCAAGAGACCCAGTACTTC.

This sequence joins TRBV11-2 and TRBJ1-1, with TRBD1 matching over 7 bases. The CDR3 has 17 amino acids. V lost 1 base to trimming and J lost 1 base; unmatched junction nucleotides: 9. Germline V gives CDR1 SGHAT, CDR2 FQNNGV. CDR3 DNA sequence: TGTGCCAGCAGCTTAGGAACAGGGGTGGTCTGGAACACTGAAGCTTTCTTT. It translates to CASSLGTGVVWNTEAFF.

CDR3 region: CASSFKGDTTEAFF. The CDR3 coding sequence is TGTGCCAGCAGCTTTAAGGGGGACACCACTGAAGCTTTCTTT. The rearrangement uses TRBV7-9 and TRBJ1-1; weak D call: TRBD1 (6 bases). Trimming removed 3 bases from V and 4 bases from J, with 12 bases in between. The CDR3 sequence is 14 residues long. Germline V CDR1 and CDR2: SEHNR, FQNEAQ (reference sequence).

Only one count was recorded for this clone. The chain carries TRBV10-3 and TRBJ2-5, with TRBD2 matching 11 bases. Germline-derived CDR1 and CDR2 are ENHRY and SYGVKD. This CDR3 has 15 amino acids. The trim removed 0 bases at V and 4 bases at J, leaving 1 base unmatched. The CDR3 region is CAISESSGGAETQYF. CDR3 in DNA: TGTGCCATCAGTGAGTCTAGCGGGGGGGCAGAGACCCAGTACTTC.

V gene TRBV7-8 combines with J gene TRBJ2-3; D is unresolved. The germline V and J ends were trimmed by 6 bases and 2 bases, with 12 bases remaining between them. The CDR3 spans 14 residues. Germline CDR1 and CDR2: SGHVS and FQNEAQ. The DNA of the CDR3 is TGTGCCAGCAGTGTCGGAGTCGACACAGATACGCAGTATTTT. Residues: CASSVGVDTDTQYF.